This TCR beta chain was captured by sequencing in a study of PD-1 blockade in classical Hodgkin lymphoma (dated by TCRdb to 2018 to 2020). In the study overall: Nivolumab dosing was 3 mg/kg intravenously every 2 weeks, continuing until either disease progression or unacceptable toxicity. To define a peripheral blood immune signature of response to PD-1 blockade in classical Hodgkin lymphoma, the study combined TCR beta sequencing with CyTOF.

The meaning of the sample's time point label: cycle 4 day 1 (C4D1), after about 6 weeks of nivolumab. All trial patients had relapsed after autologous stem cell transplantation, with cohorts A, B and C differing in prior brentuximab vedotin exposure. A total of about 51 patients with relapsed/refractory classical Hodgkin lymphoma made up the trial cohort, and each patient's best overall response was complete response, partial response or progressive disease. Single-agent nivolumab was administered to trial patients in the multi-cohort phase II CheckMate 205 trial. An independent review committee assessed best overall response by applying the 2007 International Working Group response criteria. PBMCs from the trial were collected at three points: immediately before nivolumab initiation (C1D1), and during therapy at cycle 2 day 1 and cycle 4 day 1. After peripheral blood was drawn into 8 mL Vacutainer Cell Preparation Tubes, PBMCs were isolated by centrifugation and then cryopreserved.

Genomic DNA was isolated using the Qiagen DNeasy kit from unsorted PBMCs as well as from negatively selected CD4+ and CD8+ fractions. TCR beta CDR3 regions were subjected to amplification by immunoSEQ multiplex PCR with primers that anneal to V and J segments. Amplification bias was minimized using a synthetic immune receptor repertoire, and residual bias was removed computationally after sequencing. Per the authors' processing: Custom Python scripts were used to quantify repertoire diversity as the Shannon entropy index. Unsorted, CD4+ and CD8+ repertoires were examined separately, except in combined analyses, for which CD4+ and CD8+ sequences were merged in silico. A clone was considered expanded if an increase in frequency of at least 2-fold after treatment relative to C1D1 was found, and a pseudocount of 0.5 was applied to clones undetected at baseline. Clones with 0 or 1 copy at C1D1 were defined as singleton clones, while clones with 2 or more copies were defined as non-singleton clones. Clones expanded in unsorted samples were assigned a CD4+, CD8+ or unknown annotation through matching of protein sequences in sorted samples from the same patient. Wilcoxon tests on paired samples were used to test changes in diversity from C1D1 to C4D1. The source is immuneACCESS, and TCRdb retained only in-frame sequences with V and J called. Part of the clones is not carried over; for the studies checked, unresolved V genes explain less than half of this, and the remainder is unexplained. The DNA was the basis for D and trimming; V, J and clone size are from that table. This sample comprises tens of thousands of clones, approximately 88% of them detected only once. The leading ten clones occupy around 25% of the sample.

As to this clone: Its antigen remains undetermined. The record has no base qualities; no much larger clone is one base away.

Overall study results and their limits: Lower diversity was observed in patients in whom nivolumab was started less than 1 year after ASCT, and these patients were excluded from later analyses so that confounding by immune reconstitution would be avoided. Trial patients achieving complete response had baseline diversity similar to newly diagnosed patients, whereas partial responders and progressors had significantly lower diversity. The study was limited to a single clinical trial cohort, and causes of repertoire differences, possibly disease activity or prior therapy, remained undefined. Baseline TCR diversity was reported as lower in newly diagnosed patients than in healthy donors, and lower still in relapsed/refractory patients. By C4D1, a significant rise was seen in CD4+ TCR diversity but not in CD8+ TCR diversity (p=0.0027 vs p=0.16), and the rise was most apparent among complete responders (p=0.02).

Per the germline V gene, ENHRY is the CDR1 and SYGVKD is the CDR2. The CDR3 holds 16 amino acids from the cysteine to the phenylalanine. The retained sequence is limited to the CDR3, 48 bases, with the frame set at the first base. Ends trimmed: V by 0 bases, J by 1 base; bases unmatched to a gene: 4. The chain employs TRBV10-3 and TRBJ2-3, and 7 junction bases match TRBD2. The source is a human donor with classical Hodgkin lymphoma. The specimen comprised peripheral blood mononuclear cells (PBMCs), sampled before the fourth cycle of nivolumab. The encoded CDR3 is CAISESRLAGTDTQYF. In nucleotides, the sequence is TGTGCCATCAGTGAGTCACGACTAGCTGGCACAGATACGCAGTATTTT.